This TCR beta chain derives from a study of shared clonotypes between healthy human individuals. The CD4+ fraction was divided into a CD45RA+ naive subset and a CD45RA-negative memory subset. Some clones are missing from TCRdb's copy, which holds only in-frame ones; the method was immunoSEQ multiplex PCR. The table has some 1,600,000 clones, 98% seen once; the top ten hold about 0.42%. The germline V gene has CDR1 ENHRY and CDR2 SYGVKD. CDR3 size: 17 residues. V dropped 3 bases and J dropped 1; count of bases not matched to a gene: 8. Sequencing was carried out using naive CD4+ T cells sorted from blood. As for subset: CD45RA+ positively selected. The sequence was obtained from a man aged 30-40 years in good health. J is TRBJ1-5 and V is TRBV10-3, with 8 bases that match TRBD1. CDR3 coding DNA: TGTGCCATCAGTGACCTCGGAGGACAGGGAAGCAATCAGCCCCAGCATTTT. Translated: CAISDLGGQGSNQPQHF.